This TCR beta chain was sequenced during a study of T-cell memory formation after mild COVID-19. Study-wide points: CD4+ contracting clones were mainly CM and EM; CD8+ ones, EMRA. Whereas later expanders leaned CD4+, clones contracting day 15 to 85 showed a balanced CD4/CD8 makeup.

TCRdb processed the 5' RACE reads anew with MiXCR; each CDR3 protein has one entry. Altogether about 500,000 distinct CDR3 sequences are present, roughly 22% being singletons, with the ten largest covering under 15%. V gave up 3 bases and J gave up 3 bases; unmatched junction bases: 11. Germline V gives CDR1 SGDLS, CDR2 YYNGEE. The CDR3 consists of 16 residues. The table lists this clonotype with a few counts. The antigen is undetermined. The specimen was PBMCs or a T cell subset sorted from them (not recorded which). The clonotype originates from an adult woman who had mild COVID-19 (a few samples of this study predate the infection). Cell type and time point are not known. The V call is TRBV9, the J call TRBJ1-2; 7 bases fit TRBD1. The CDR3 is CASSARRDSLDYGYTF. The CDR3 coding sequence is TGTGCCAGCAGCGCACGTCGGGACAGCCTTGACTATGGCTACACCTTC.